Listed below are T cell receptor beta chains from one sample, sequenced in a study of shared clonotypes between healthy human individuals. Repertoires were generated with immunoSEQ multiplex PCR, while TCRdb's copy carries only in-frame clones and drops some. The sample lists roughly 660,000 clones; 90% were seen once. Sequencing was performed on memory CD8+ T cells from PBMCs. Receptors were obtained from a man between 18 and 35 years old in good health. Some clones in this sample may be carry-over from other donors' samples. CDR3s include the opening cysteine and the closing phenylalanine or tryptophan. Each record gives: D gene, clone size, CDR3 length, V gene, J gene, CDR3 protein, CDR3 DNA. D genes are given only for firm matches. Where a row states a size, it is once, few, many or the class of an expanded clone; other rows omit it.

d_gene: TRBD2; abundance: .; len: 17; v_gene: TRBV27; j_gene: TRBJ2-1; CDR3aa: CASSSTDPSGRDNEQFF; CDR3nt: TGTGCCAGCAGTTCCACCGACCCTAGCGGGAGAGACAATGAGCAGTTCTTC
d_gene: .; abundance: .; len: 14; v_gene: TRBV7-9; j_gene: TRBJ1-1; CDR3aa: CASSFGGLKSEAFF; CDR3nt: TGTGCCAGCAGCTTCGGGGGGCTTAAATCTGAAGCTTTCTTT
d_gene: .; abundance: .; len: 13; v_gene: TRBV5-6; j_gene: TRBJ2-7; CDR3aa: CASSLMGSHEQYF; CDR3nt: TGTGCCAGCAGCTTGATGGGGAGCCACGAGCAGTACTTC
d_gene: TRBD2; abundance: .; len: 14; v_gene: TRBV9; j_gene: TRBJ2-1; CDR3aa: CASSVSGLAGEQFF; CDR3nt: TGTGCCAGCAGCGTATCGGGACTAGCGGGAGAGCAGTTCTTC
d_gene: .; abundance: .; len: 12; v_gene: TRBV19; j_gene: TRBJ2-7; CDR3aa: CASSIGGVEQYF; CDR3nt: TGTGCCAGTAGTATTGGAGGGGTCGAGCAGTACTTC
d_gene: .; abundance: .; len: 15; v_gene: TRBV19; j_gene: TRBJ1-5; CDR3aa: CASSISSRVDQPQHF; CDR3nt: TGTGCCAGTAGTATTTCCTCTCGGGTGGATCAGCCCCAGCATTTT
d_gene: .; abundance: .; len: 15; v_gene: TRBV27; j_gene: TRBJ2-7; CDR3aa: CASSLSVGWSGEQYF; CDR3nt: TGTGCCAGCAGTTTATCGGTAGGGTGGAGCGGCGAGCAGTACTTC
d_gene: TRBD1; abundance: .; len: 15; v_gene: TRBV6-6; j_gene: TRBJ2-6; CDR3aa: CASSYRGLGANVLTF; CDR3nt: TGTGCCAGCAGTTACAGGGGGCTAGGGGCCAACGTCCTGACTTTC
d_gene: .; abundance: .; len: 16; v_gene: TRBV11-2; j_gene: TRBJ2-1; CDR3aa: CASSLGLADIYNEQFF; CDR3nt: TGTGCCAGCAGCTTAGGGTTAGCGGACATCTACAATGAGCAGTTCTTC
d_gene: .; abundance: .; len: 15; v_gene: TRBV28; j_gene: TRBJ1-3; CDR3aa: CASSSGGPWGNTIYF; CDR3nt: TGTGCCAGCAGTTCCGGGGGTCCTTGGGGAAACACCATATATTTT
d_gene: TRBD1; abundance: .; len: 14; v_gene: TRBV27; j_gene: TRBJ2-2; CDR3aa: CASRGQLNTGELFF; CDR3nt: TGTGCCAGCAGGGGACAGCTTAACACCGGGGAGCTGTTTTTT
d_gene: .; abundance: .; len: 15; v_gene: TRBV7-9; j_gene: TRBJ2-7; CDR3aa: CASSQTQRSTYEQYF; CDR3nt: TGTGCCAGCAGCCAGACCCAGCGGAGTACCTACGAGCAGTACTTC
d_gene: .; abundance: .; len: 13; v_gene: TRBV7-9; j_gene: TRBJ2-7; CDR3aa: CASSPRDTREQYF; CDR3nt: TGTGCCAGCAGCCCCCGGGACACAAGAGAGCAGTACTTC
d_gene: .; abundance: .; len: 14; v_gene: TRBV7-2; j_gene: TRBJ2-7; CDR3aa: CASSLVLTVDPPYF; CDR3nt: TGTGCCAGCAGCTTAGTCCTGACAGTTGACCCTCCGTACTTC
d_gene: .; abundance: .; len: 13; v_gene: TRBV4-3; j_gene: TRBJ1-2; CDR3aa: CASSQAQDRTYTF; CDR3nt: TGCGCCAGCAGCCAAGCGCAGGACAGAACTTACACCTTC
d_gene: .; abundance: once; len: 13; v_gene: TRBV10-3; j_gene: TRBJ1-5; CDR3aa: CAISVQGNQPQHF; CDR3nt: TGTGCCATCAGTGTCCAGGGTAACCAGCCCCAGCATTTT
d_gene: .; abundance: many; len: 14; v_gene: TRBV10-3; j_gene: TRBJ2-3; CDR3aa: CAISVKGFTDTQYF; CDR3nt: TGTGCCATCAGTGTTAAGGGATTCACAGATACGCAGTATTTT
d_gene: .; abundance: .; len: 16; v_gene: TRBV11-2; j_gene: TRBJ2-3; CDR3aa: CASSQGWRRSTDTQYF; CDR3nt: TGTGCCAGCAGCCAGGGGTGGCGGCGGAGCACAGATACGCAGTATTTT
d_gene: .; abundance: .; len: 16; v_gene: TRBV19; j_gene: TRBJ2-7; CDR3aa: CASSMNVGVFLYEQYF; CDR3nt: TGTGCCAGTAGTATGAATGTAGGTGTCTTCCTCTACGAGCAGTACTTC
d_gene: .; abundance: .; len: 15; v_gene: TRBV7-9; j_gene: TRBJ1-2; CDR3aa: CASSIGAPTNYGYTF; CDR3nt: TGTGCCAGCAGCATAGGGGCCCCAACTAACTATGGCTACACCTTC
d_gene: .; abundance: .; len: 12; v_gene: TRBV28; j_gene: TRBJ2-7; CDR3aa: CASSPRVYEQYF; CDR3nt: TGTGCCAGCAGTCCCCGTGTGTACGAGCAGTACTTC
d_gene: TRBD1; abundance: .; len: 16; v_gene: TRBV7-3; j_gene: TRBJ2-2; CDR3aa: CASSSRQGLVAGELFF; CDR3nt: TGTGCCAGCAGCTCAAGACAGGGATTAGTCGCCGGGGAGCTGTTTTTT
d_gene: .; abundance: .; len: 15; v_gene: TRBV15; j_gene: TRBJ2-7; CDR3aa: CATSRDRGAGYEQYF; CDR3nt: TGTGCCACCAGCAGAGATCGGGGGGCAGGCTACGAGCAGTACTTC
d_gene: TRBD2; abundance: .; len: 15; v_gene: TRBV11-2; j_gene: TRBJ2-3; CDR3aa: CASSLGSGMTDTQYF; CDR3nt: TGTGCCAGCAGCTTGGGTAGCGGGATGACAGATACGCAGTATTTT
d_gene: TRBD1; abundance: .; len: 12; v_gene: TRBV28; j_gene: TRBJ1-1; CDR3aa: CATRTGGARAFF; CDR3nt: TGTGCCACCCGTACAGGGGGCGCGCGAGCTTTCTTT
d_gene: TRBD1; abundance: .; len: 16; v_gene: TRBV4-3; j_gene: TRBJ2-6; CDR3aa: CASSQETGGGANVLTF; CDR3nt: TGCGCCAGCAGCCAAGAAACAGGGGGTGGGGCCAACGTCCTGACTTTC
d_gene: .; abundance: .; len: 17; v_gene: TRBV7-9; j_gene: TRBJ2-7; CDR3aa: CASSASPPREGTYEQYF; CDR3nt: TGTGCCAGCAGCGCTTCCCCGCCCAGGGAAGGAACCTACGAGCAGTACTTC
d_gene: TRBD1; abundance: .; len: 14; v_gene: TRBV28; j_gene: TRBJ2-7; CDR3aa: CASSYGQGAFEQYF; CDR3nt: TGTGCCAGCAGTTATGGACAGGGGGCCTTCGAGCAGTACTTC
d_gene: TRBD2; abundance: .; len: 15; v_gene: TRBV7-8; j_gene: TRBJ2-1; CDR3aa: CASSLGDGRYNEQFF; CDR3nt: TGTGCCAGCAGCTTAGGCGACGGGAGGTATAATGAGCAGTTCTTC
d_gene: TRBD2; abundance: .; len: 17; v_gene: TRBV13; j_gene: TRBJ2-1; CDR3aa: CASSPGLAIFSYNEQFF; CDR3nt: TGTGCCAGCAGCCCGGGACTAGCGATATTTTCCTACAATGAGCAGTTCTTC
d_gene: .; abundance: .; len: 14; v_gene: TRBV28; j_gene: TRBJ2-7; CDR3aa: CASSPVGSSYEQYF; CDR3nt: TGTGCCAGCTCACCCGTGGGTTCTTCCTACGAGCAGTACTTC
d_gene: .; abundance: .; len: 14; v_gene: TRBV7-9; j_gene: TRBJ1-2; CDR3aa: CASSVPGTAYGYTF; CDR3nt: TGTGCCAGCAGCGTTCCCGGGACGGCCTATGGCTACACCTTC
d_gene: .; abundance: .; len: 13; v_gene: TRBV10-3; j_gene: TRBJ1-4; CDR3aa: CAIRETDYEKLFF; CDR3nt: TGTGCCATCAGGGAGACAGATTATGAAAAACTGTTTTTT
d_gene: .; abundance: .; len: 14; v_gene: TRBV5-6; j_gene: TRBJ2-5; CDR3aa: CASSFWRLGETQYF; CDR3nt: TGTGCCAGCAGCTTTTGGAGGTTGGGAGAGACCCAGTACTTC
d_gene: .; abundance: .; len: 16; v_gene: TRBV5-1; j_gene: TRBJ1-3; CDR3aa: CASSLDRLVSGNTIYF; CDR3nt: TGCGCCAGCAGCCTGGACAGATTGGTCTCTGGAAACACCATATATTTT
d_gene: .; abundance: .; len: 15; v_gene: TRBV2; j_gene: TRBJ1-2; CDR3aa: CASSGGWGYIYGYTF; CDR3nt: TGTGCCAGCAGCGGCGGGTGGGGCTATATCTATGGCTACACCTTC
d_gene: TRBD1; abundance: .; len: 18; v_gene: TRBV5-6; j_gene: TRBJ2-3; CDR3aa: CASSSLFNRTGITDTQYF; CDR3nt: TGTGCCAGCAGCAGTCTATTCAATCGGACAGGGATCACAGATACGCAGTATTTT
d_gene: .; abundance: .; len: 13; v_gene: TRBV28; j_gene: TRBJ2-3; CDR3aa: CASSPLGGDTQYF; CDR3nt: TGTGCCAGCAGTCCCTTAGGGGGGGATACGCAGTATTTT
d_gene: .; abundance: .; len: 15; v_gene: TRBV9; j_gene: TRBJ2-1; CDR3aa: CASSATSPGLGEQFF; CDR3nt: TGTGCCAGCAGCGCCACCTCCCCAGGGTTGGGTGAGCAGTTCTTC
d_gene: .; abundance: .; len: 14; v_gene: TRBV19; j_gene: TRBJ2-4; CDR3aa: CASSMLGVRDIQYF; CDR3nt: TGTGCCAGTAGTATGCTGGGAGTGAGGGACATTCAGTACTTC
d_gene: .; abundance: .; len: 13; v_gene: TRBV27; j_gene: TRBJ2-7; CDR3aa: CASSLGGLYEQYF; CDR3nt: TGTGCCAGCAGTTTAGGGGGCCTTTACGAGCAGTACTTC
d_gene: .; abundance: .; len: 12; v_gene: TRBV2; j_gene: TRBJ2-7; CDR3aa: CASSGRERQQYF; CDR3nt: TGTGCCAGCAGTGGCCGGGAACGGCAGCAGTACTTC
d_gene: .; abundance: .; len: 11; v_gene: TRBV19; j_gene: TRBJ1-2; CDR3aa: CARTPRVGYTF; CDR3nt: TGTGCCAGAACCCCGAGGGTTGGCTACACCTTC
d_gene: TRBD1; abundance: few; len: 13; v_gene: TRBV29-1; j_gene: TRBJ2-7; CDR3aa: CSTRDRTSYEQYF; CDR3nt: TGCAGCACCCGGGACAGGACGTCCTACGAGCAGTACTTC
d_gene: TRBD1; abundance: .; len: 16; v_gene: TRBV7-8; j_gene: TRBJ1-1; CDR3aa: CASSPMSGTEYTEAFF; CDR3nt: TGTGCCAGCAGCCCGATGTCCGGGACAGAATACACTGAAGCTTTCTTT
d_gene: TRBD2; abundance: .; len: 16; v_gene: TRBV25-1; j_gene: TRBJ2-1; CDR3aa: CASSPVAGGPLNEQFF; CDR3nt: TGTGCCAGCAGTCCAGTAGCGGGAGGGCCCCTCAATGAGCAGTTCTTC
d_gene: .; abundance: .; len: 14; v_gene: TRBV5-6; j_gene: TRBJ2-7; CDR3aa: CASSFMGEGAEQYF; CDR3nt: TGTGCCAGCAGCTTTATGGGAGAGGGAGCCGAGCAGTACTTC
d_gene: TRBD1; abundance: .; len: 16; v_gene: TRBV30; j_gene: TRBJ1-4; CDR3aa: CAWSTINGQGREKLFF; CDR3nt: TGTGCCTGGAGTACTATTAATGGACAGGGAAGGGAAAAACTGTTTTTT
d_gene: TRBD1; abundance: .; len: 16; v_gene: TRBV27; j_gene: TRBJ2-7; CDR3aa: CASSLKPGQTSYEQYF; CDR3nt: TGTGCCAGCAGCTTAAAGCCGGGACAGACATCATACGAGCAGTACTTC
d_gene: .; abundance: .; len: 15; v_gene: TRBV10-3; j_gene: TRBJ2-1; CDR3aa: CAISVVQSSYNEQFF; CDR3nt: TGTGCCATCAGTGTTGTACAGAGCTCCTACAATGAGCAGTTCTTC
d_gene: TRBD1; abundance: .; len: 14; v_gene: TRBV28; j_gene: TRBJ1-2; CDR3aa: CASSSRDRVRGYTF; CDR3nt: TGTGCCAGCAGTTCCCGGGACAGGGTGCGGGGCTACACCTTC
d_gene: .; abundance: .; len: 14; v_gene: TRBV27; j_gene: TRBJ2-7; CDR3aa: CASSSRAGFYEQYF; CDR3nt: TGTGCCAGCAGTTCCAGGGCCGGATTTTACGAGCAGTACTTC
d_gene: .; abundance: .; len: 15; v_gene: TRBV6-1; j_gene: TRBJ2-2; CDR3aa: CASSFDSENTGELFF; CDR3nt: TGTGCCAGCAGTTTTGACAGCGAGAACACCGGGGAGCTGTTTTTT
d_gene: TRBD1; abundance: .; len: 15; v_gene: TRBV5-4; j_gene: TRBJ2-1; CDR3aa: CASSGWDRVINEQFF; CDR3nt: TGTGCCAGCTCCGGGTGGGACAGAGTAATCAATGAGCAGTTCTTC
d_gene: TRBD2; abundance: .; len: 16; v_gene: TRBV4-3; j_gene: TRBJ2-1; CDR3aa: CASSLRSSGTYNEQFF; CDR3nt: TGCGCCAGCAGCTTAAGGTCTAGCGGGACCTACAATGAGCAGTTCTTC
d_gene: .; abundance: .; len: 16; v_gene: TRBV27; j_gene: TRBJ2-1; CDR3aa: CASSLRGIGSYNEQFF; CDR3nt: TGTGCCAGCAGTTTACGGGGAATAGGCTCCTACAATGAGCAGTTCTTC